Shown below are 2 T cell receptor beta chains from a single sample sequenced in a study of T-cell reconstitution after alpha-beta-depleted transplantation in children. Construction of the TCRbeta library involved unique molecular identifiers. TCRdb fed the PCR reads into MiXCR, producing one record per CDR3 protein. The repertoire holds around 440,000 distinct CDR3 sequences, with 15% to 20% as singletons. Source: PBMCs, mostly from graft donor cells, taken 360 days after TCRalphabeta/CD19-depleted stem cell transplant. These receptors originate from a boy younger than two who had a stem cell transplant for Wiskott-Aldrich syndrome, so the T cells may come from the graft donor.

This clonotype came up a few times. The V and J genes are TRBV5-6 and TRBJ2-3; D could derive from TRBD1 or TRBD2 (6 bases each). Germline values: CDR1 SGHDT, CDR2 YYEEEE. The V end was cut by 7 bases, the J end by 2 bases, with 20 bases between. This CDR3 is 16 amino acids long. The chain's CDR3 is CASYVGPEGVTDTQYF. For the CDR3, the DNA is TGTGCCAGCTATGTTGGGCCGGAGGGGGTCACAGATACGCAGTATTTT.

The rearrangement uses TRBV27 and TRBJ2-1, with D tentatively TRBD2 (6 bases). Germline CDR1 is MNHEY and CDR2 is SMNVEV (reference sequence). This CDR3 spans 15 amino acids. V was trimmed by 5 bases and J by 1 base, leaving 12 bases between them. Here the CDR3 reads CASSKRAISYNEQFF. CDR3 sequence (DNA): TGTGCCAGCAGTAAGCGGGCGATATCCTACAATGAGCAGTTCTTC.